A selection of T cell receptor beta chains follows, all from one sample in a study of blood T cell repertoires in COVID-19. Data came from immunoSEQ multiplex PCR; TCRdb stores just in-frame clones and leaves some out. Of roughly 250,000 clones in the sample, 70% to 90% were seen once. Sequencing was done on a sample of peripheral blood. These receptor sequences come from a woman in her fifties or sixties with active or convalescent COVID-19. Each CDR3 is given with its conserved first and last residue. D genes are given only for firm matches. The size field is filled for only some rows; it gives once, few, many or a size class.

j_call v_call d_call clone_size cdr3_aa cdr3_nt
TRBJ2-3 TRBV4-1 TRBD2 NA CASSQGWGGGRTDTQYF TGCGCCAGCAGCCAAGGTTGGGGCGGGGGGCGCACAGATACGCAGTATTTT
TRBJ2-7 TRBV11-3 NA NA CASSRQDYEQYF TGTGCCAGCAGCCGACAAGACTACGAGCAGTACTTC
TRBJ1-1 TRBV28 TRBD1 NA CASSEQGAGWVAFF TGTGCCAGCAGTGAACAGGGGGCTGGATGGGTAGCTTTCTTT
TRBJ2-7 TRBV11-3 NA NA CASSPSGGYAAFYEQYF TGTGCCAGCAGCCCTTCCGGGGGATATGCCGCCTTTTACGAGCAGTACTTC
TRBJ1-2 TRBV7-2 NA NA CASSPRAGIANYGYTF TGTGCCAGCAGTCCAAGGGCGGGCATAGCTAACTATGGCTACACCTTC
TRBJ2-1 TRBV5-4 TRBD2 few CASSLVLAGRNEQFF TGTGCCAGCAGCTTGGTCCTAGCGGGAAGGAATGAGCAGTTCTTC
TRBJ2-1 TRBV15 TRBD2 NA CATSRDLLGTSVYNEQFF TGTGCCACCAGCAGAGATCTGTTGGGGACTAGCGTCTACAATGAGCAGTTCTTC
TRBJ2-1 TRBV5-1 TRBD2 NA CASSSRLAENEQFF TGCGCCAGCAGCTCTAGACTAGCGGAAAATGAGCAGTTCTTC
TRBJ1-2 TRBV6-5 NA NA CASSYTSPGRGDSYTF TGTGCCAGCAGTTACACCTCTCCCGGCAGGGGAGATAGCTACACCTTC
TRBJ2-1 TRBV6-1 TRBD1 NA CASSETDNRDRRLLLPDNEQFF TGTGCCAGCAGTGAAACCGACAACCGGGACAGGCGTCTCCTCCTACCCGACAATGAGCAGTTCTTC
TRBJ1-6 TRBV5-8 NA NA CASQTGPYNSPLHF TGTGCCAGCCAGACAGGACCTTATAATTCACCCCTCCACTTT
TRBJ1-2 TRBV15 NA few CATSRETGQNYGYTF TGTGCCACCAGCAGAGAAACAGGGCAAAACTATGGCTACACCTTC
TRBJ1-1 TRBV7-9 TRBD1 NA CASSPGQALAFF TGTGCCAGCAGCCCCGGACAGGCACTGGCTTTCTTT
TRBJ1-1 TRBV7-9 NA NA CASSLGSRGTEAFF TGTGCCAGCAGCTTAGGATCCAGGGGCACTGAAGCTTTCTTT
TRBJ1-6 TRBV9 NA NA CASSVVDSLSPLHF TGTGCCAGCAGCGTAGTTGACAGTCTTTCACCCCTCCACTTT
TRBJ1-2 TRBV6-5 TRBD1 NA CASSYLQGAGYGYTF TGTGCCAGCAGTTACCTGCAGGGGGCTGGCTATGGCTACACCTTC
TRBJ1-6 TRBV28 NA NA CASVGGRHSPLHF TGTGCCAGCGTCGGCGGGAGGCATTCACCCCTCCACTTT
TRBJ1-1 TRBV30 NA NA CAWRPRAETEAFF TGTGCCTGGAGACCCAGGGCCGAGACTGAAGCTTTCTTT
TRBJ2-5 TRBV3-1/TRBV3-2 TRBD1 NA CASSRDRAAKTQYF TGTGCCAGCAGCCGGGACAGGGCGGCGAAGACCCAGTACTTC
TRBJ2-3 TRBV10-1 NA NA CASSFSGNTDTQYF TGCGCCAGCAGTTTTAGCGGAAACACAGATACGCAGTATTTT
TRBJ1-5 TRBV28 NA NA CASSSPRGSHQPQHF TGTGCCAGCAGTTCCCCTCGGGGGTCCCATCAGCCCCAGCATTTT
TRBJ2-7 TRBV27 NA NA CASSSTDIYEQYF TGTGCCAGCAGTTCCACCGACATCTACGAGCAGTACTTC
TRBJ2-1 TRBV7-9 TRBD2 NA CASSSPRGSGRVGNEQFF TGTGCCAGCAGCTCCCCCAGGGGTAGCGGGAGAGTCGGCAATGAGCAGTTCTTC
TRBJ2-3 TRBV24-1 NA NA CATSEGDPDTQYF TGTGCCACCAGTGAGGGAGACCCAGATACGCAGTATTTT
TRBJ2-5 TRBV11-2 TRBD2 NA CASSFLRSGRGQETQYF TGTGCCAGCAGCTTTCTAAGGAGCGGGAGAGGGCAAGAGACCCAGTACTTC
TRBJ2-7 TRBV6-2/TRBV6-3 NA NA CASSSYGTRNYEQYF TGTGCCAGCAGTTCCTACGGGACTCGAAACTACGAGCAGTACTTC
TRBJ1-3 TRBV20-1 NA NA CSASGAGGWSGNTIYF TGCAGTGCTAGTGGGGCCGGGGGGTGGTCTGGAAACACCATATATTTT
TRBJ2-3 TRBV5-4 NA NA CASRRDTYGKTQYF TGTGCCAGCAGAAGGGACACCTACGGAAAAACGCAGTATTTT
TRBJ1-6 TRBV6-5 NA NA CASSRSSYNSPLHF TGTGCCAGCAGTAGGAGCTCCTATAATTCACCCCTCCACTTT
TRBJ2-1 TRBV19 NA NA CASSGVARGEQFF TGTGCCAGTAGTGGAGTAGCTCGAGGTGAGCAGTTCTTC
TRBJ2-1 TRBV7-8 TRBD1 NA CASSRNRSTGGKFF TGTGCCAGCAGCCGTAACCGATCGACAGGGGGCAAGTTCTTC
TRBJ2-3 TRBV7-9 NA NA CASSSRPTDPSTDTQYF TGTGCCAGCAGCTCGCGACCTACAGACCCAAGCACAGATACGCAGTATTTT
TRBJ1-3 TRBV7-9 NA NA CASSLSGGDNTIYF TGTGCCAGCAGCTTAAGCGGGGGGGATAACACCATATATTTT
TRBJ1-2 TRBV7-2 TRBD1 NA CASSLGQGGDYGYTF TGTGCCAGCAGCTTAGGACAGGGTGGGGACTATGGCTACACCTTC
TRBJ2-1 TRBV19 NA NA CASSISGVYNEQFF TGTGCCAGTAGTATATCCGGGGTATACAATGAGCAGTTCTTC
TRBJ2-5 TRBV7-2 TRBD2 few CASSITSGRETQYF TGTGCCAGCAGCATAACTAGCGGGAGGGAGACCCAGTACTTC
TRBJ2-1 TRBV5-4 TRBD2 NA CASSGAGTSGFDEQFF TGTGCCAGCAGCGGAGCCGGGACTAGCGGGTTCGATGAGCAGTTCTTC
TRBJ2-1 TRBV15 TRBD2 NA CATSVLSGGANEQFF TGTGCCACCAGCGTACTCAGCGGGGGGGCCAATGAGCAGTTCTTC
TRBJ1-5 TRBV6-6 NA NA CASSFLGQTNQPQHF TGTGCCAGCAGTTTTTTAGGACAGACTAATCAGCCCCAGCATTTT
TRBJ2-1 TRBV11-2 NA NA CASSLAGSSYNEQFF TGTGCCAGCAGCTTAGCCGGGAGCTCCTACAATGAGCAGTTCTTC
TRBJ2-3 TRBV10-1 TRBD2 NA CASKHLAGGRDTQYF TGCGCCAGCAAGCACCTAGCGGGGGGCCGAGATACGCAGTATTTT